The entry that follows covers one T cell receptor (beta chain) sequence. This record comes from a study of control samples from healthy donors and cancer patients. Generated by immunoSEQ multiplex PCR, the TCRdb table keeps only in-frame clones and is missing some. Altogether around 250,000 clones are present, approximately 80% being singletons, with the ten largest covering less than 15%. CDR3 length: 16 residues. V lost 1 base and J lost 5; bases outside the gene matches: 5. Germline V CDR1 and CDR2: SGHRS, YFSETQ. The genes are TRBV5-1 and TRBJ2-2, with 10 bases matching TRBD2. Sequencing was done on a sample of PBMCs. This TCR came from a woman aged 60-70 years with lung cancer. This CDR3 is CASSLLIAGGTGELFF. DNA for the CDR3: TGCGCCAGCAGCTTGTTAATAGCGGGAGGAACCGGGGAGCTGTTTTTT.